This TCR beta chain was captured in a study of control samples from healthy donors and cancer patients. Trimming pared 1 base from V and 5 bases from J, leaving 7 bases between. This CDR3 comprises 13 residues. Germline values: CDR1 SGHRS, CDR2 YFSETQ. Assay: immunoSEQ multiplex PCR; the TCRdb copy retains only in-frame clones and omits some. The sample contains tens of thousands of clones, more than 75% of which appear only once. The sequence was obtained from a woman between 50 and 59 years old in good health. What was sequenced was blood. V usage is TRBV5-1 and J usage is TRBJ1-3; perhaps TRBD1 as D (6 bases). Here the CDR3 reads CASSLQGRNTIYF. DNA of the CDR3: TGCGCCAGCAGCTTGCAGGGGCGAAACACCATATATTTT. The entire variable domain, with the rest obtained from reference TRBV5-1 and TRBJ1-3, is as follows: KAGVTQTPRYLIKTRGQQVTLSCSPISGHRSVSWYQQTPGQGLQFLFEYFSETQRNKGNFPGRFSGRQFSNSRSEMNVSTLELGDSALYLCASSLQGRNTIYFGEGSWLTVV.